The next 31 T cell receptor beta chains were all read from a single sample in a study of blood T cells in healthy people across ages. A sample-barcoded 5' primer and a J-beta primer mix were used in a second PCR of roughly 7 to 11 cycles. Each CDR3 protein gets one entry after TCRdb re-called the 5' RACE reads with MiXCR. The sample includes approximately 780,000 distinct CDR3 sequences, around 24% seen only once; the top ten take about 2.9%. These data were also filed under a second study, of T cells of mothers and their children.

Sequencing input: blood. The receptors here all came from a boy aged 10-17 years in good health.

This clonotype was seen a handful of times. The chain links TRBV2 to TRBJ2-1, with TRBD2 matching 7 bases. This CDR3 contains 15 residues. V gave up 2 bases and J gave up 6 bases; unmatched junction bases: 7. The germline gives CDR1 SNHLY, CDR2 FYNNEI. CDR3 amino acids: CASSESGLDLNEQFF. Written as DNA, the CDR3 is TGTGCCAGCAGTGAATCCGGACTAGACCTCAATGAGCAGTTCTTC.

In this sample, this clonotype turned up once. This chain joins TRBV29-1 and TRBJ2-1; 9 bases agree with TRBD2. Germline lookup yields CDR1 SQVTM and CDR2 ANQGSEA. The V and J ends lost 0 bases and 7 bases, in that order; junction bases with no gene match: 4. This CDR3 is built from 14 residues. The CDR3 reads CSVEEAGGPNEQFF. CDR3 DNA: TGCAGCGTTGAAGAGGCGGGAGGGCCGAATGAGCAGTTCTTC.

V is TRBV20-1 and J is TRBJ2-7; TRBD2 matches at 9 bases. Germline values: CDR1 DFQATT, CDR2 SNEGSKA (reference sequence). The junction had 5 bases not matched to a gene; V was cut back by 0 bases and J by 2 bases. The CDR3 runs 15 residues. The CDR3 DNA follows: TGCAGTGCTAGAGATCGGGAGCGGGGGGCCTACGAGCAGTACTTC. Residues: CSARDRERGAYEQYF.

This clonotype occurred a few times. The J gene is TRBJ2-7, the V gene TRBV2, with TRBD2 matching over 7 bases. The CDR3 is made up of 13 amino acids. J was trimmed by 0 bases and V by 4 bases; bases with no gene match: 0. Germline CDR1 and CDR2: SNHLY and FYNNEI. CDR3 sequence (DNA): TGTGCCAGCAGTGGGGGGGGCTCCTACGAGCAGTACTTC. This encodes CASSGGGSYEQYF.

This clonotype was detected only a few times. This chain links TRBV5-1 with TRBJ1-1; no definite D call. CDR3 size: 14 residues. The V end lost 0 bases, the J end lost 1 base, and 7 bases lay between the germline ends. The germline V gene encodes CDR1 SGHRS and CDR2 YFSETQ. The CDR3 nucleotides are TGCGCCAGCAGCTTGGAAACTGCGAACACTGAAGCTTTCTTT. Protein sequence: CASSLETANTEAFF.

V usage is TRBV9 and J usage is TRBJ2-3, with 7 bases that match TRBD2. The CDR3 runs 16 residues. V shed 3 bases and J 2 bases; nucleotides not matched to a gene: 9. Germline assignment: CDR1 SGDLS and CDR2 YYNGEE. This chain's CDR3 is CASSARLADPTDTQYF. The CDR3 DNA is TGTGCCAGCAGCGCCCGTCTAGCGGACCCCACAGATACGCAGTATTTT.

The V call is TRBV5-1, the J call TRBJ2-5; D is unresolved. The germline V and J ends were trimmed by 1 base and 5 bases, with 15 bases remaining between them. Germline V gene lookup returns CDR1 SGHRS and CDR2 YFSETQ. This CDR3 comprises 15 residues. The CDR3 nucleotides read TGCGCCAGCAGCTTGAGCCGCCCCCTCCGGGAGACCCAGTACTTC. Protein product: CASSLSRPLRETQYF.

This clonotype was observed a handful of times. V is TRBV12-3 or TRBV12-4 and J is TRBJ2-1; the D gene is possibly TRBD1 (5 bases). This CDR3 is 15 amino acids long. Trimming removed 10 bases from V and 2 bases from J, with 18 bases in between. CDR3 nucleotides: TGTGCCATCCGTAGTGGGGCAGGAGCCTACAATGAGCAGTTCTTC. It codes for CAIRSGAGAYNEQFF.

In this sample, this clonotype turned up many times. The CDR3, as DNA: TGTGCCAGCAGCCGAGGGCAGGGATACAATCAGCCCCAGCATTTT. Translating gives CASSRGQGYNQPQHF. The rearrangement uses TRBV7-8 and TRBJ1-5, with a tentative D call TRBD1 (5 bases). The CDR3 spans 15 residues. The V end lost 5 bases, the J end lost 3 bases, and 14 bases lay between the germline ends. CDR1 and CDR2 from the germline V gene are SGHVS and FQNEAQ. Full variable domain (outside the CDR3, taken from reference TRBV7-8 and TRBJ1-5): GAGVSQSPRYKVAKRGQDVALRCDPISGHVSLFWYQQALGQGPEFLTYFQNEAQLDKSGLPSDRFFAERPEGSVSTLKIQRTQQEDSAVYLCASSRGQGYNQPQHFGDGTRLSIL.

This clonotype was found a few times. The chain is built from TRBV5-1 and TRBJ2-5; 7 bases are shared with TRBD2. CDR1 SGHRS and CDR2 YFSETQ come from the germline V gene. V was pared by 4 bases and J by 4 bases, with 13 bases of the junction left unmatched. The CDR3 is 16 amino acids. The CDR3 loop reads CASSGRLAGEGETQYF. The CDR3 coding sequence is TGCGCCAGCAGCGGACGACTGGCGGGGGAAGGAGAGACCCAGTACTTC.

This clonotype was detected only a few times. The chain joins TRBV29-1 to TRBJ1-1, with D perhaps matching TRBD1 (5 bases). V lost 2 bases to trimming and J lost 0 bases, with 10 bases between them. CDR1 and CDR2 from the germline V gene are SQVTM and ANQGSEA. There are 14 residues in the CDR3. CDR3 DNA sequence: TGCAGCGTTGAAAGAGGACACCTGAACACTGAAGCTTTCTTT. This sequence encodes CSVERGHLNTEAFF.

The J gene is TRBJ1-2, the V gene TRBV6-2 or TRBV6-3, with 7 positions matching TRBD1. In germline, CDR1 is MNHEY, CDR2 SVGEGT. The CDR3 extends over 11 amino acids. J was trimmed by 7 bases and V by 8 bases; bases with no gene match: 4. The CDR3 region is CASGGGRGYTF. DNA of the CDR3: TGTGCCAGCGGAGGGGGCCGTGGCTACACCTTC.

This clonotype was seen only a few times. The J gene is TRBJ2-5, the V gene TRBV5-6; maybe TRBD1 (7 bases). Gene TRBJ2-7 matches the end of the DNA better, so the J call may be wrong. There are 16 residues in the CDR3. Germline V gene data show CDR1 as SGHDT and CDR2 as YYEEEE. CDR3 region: CASSGGTEAETYEQYF. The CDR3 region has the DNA TGTGCCAGCAGCGGGGGGACAGAGGCTGAAACCTACGAGCAGTACTTC.

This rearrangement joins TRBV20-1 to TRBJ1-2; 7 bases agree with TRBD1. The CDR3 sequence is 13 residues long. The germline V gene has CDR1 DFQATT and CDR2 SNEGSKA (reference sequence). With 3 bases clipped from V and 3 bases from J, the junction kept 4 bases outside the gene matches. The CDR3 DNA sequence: TGCAGTGCTAGTACTCAGGGGGACTATGGCTACACCTTC. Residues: CSASTQGDYGYTF.

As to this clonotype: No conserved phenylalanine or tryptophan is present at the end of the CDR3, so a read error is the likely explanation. CDR3 sequence (DNA): TGCGCCAGCAGCTCGGGCGGGACCTACGAGCAGTACCTC. Translating it yields CASSSGGTYEQYL. The chain employs TRBV5-1 and TRBJ2-7, with D perhaps matching TRBD2 (6 bases). The germline CDR1 and CDR2 sequences are SGHRS and YFSETQ. The CDR3 has 13 residues. The ends were cut back, 3 bases at V and 2 bases at J, with 9 bases in the middle.

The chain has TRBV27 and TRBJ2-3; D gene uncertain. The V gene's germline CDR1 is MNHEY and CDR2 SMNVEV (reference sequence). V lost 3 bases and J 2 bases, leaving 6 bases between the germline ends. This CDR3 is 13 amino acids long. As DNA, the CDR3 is TGTGCCAGCAGTTTTGATTCCACAGATACGCAGTATTTT. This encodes CASSFDSTDTQYF.

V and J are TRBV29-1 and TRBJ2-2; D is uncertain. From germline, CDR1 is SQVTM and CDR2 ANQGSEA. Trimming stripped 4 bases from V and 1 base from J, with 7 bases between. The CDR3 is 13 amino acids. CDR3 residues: CSVGLWNTGELFF. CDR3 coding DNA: TGCAGCGTTGGTCTATGGAACACCGGGGAGCTGTTTTTT.

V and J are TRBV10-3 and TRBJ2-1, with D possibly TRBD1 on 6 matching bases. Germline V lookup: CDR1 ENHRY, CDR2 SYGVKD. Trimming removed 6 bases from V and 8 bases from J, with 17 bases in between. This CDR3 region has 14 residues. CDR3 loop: CAISLGHVGDEQFF. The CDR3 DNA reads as TGTGCCATCAGCCTGGGACACGTCGGTGATGAGCAGTTCTTC.

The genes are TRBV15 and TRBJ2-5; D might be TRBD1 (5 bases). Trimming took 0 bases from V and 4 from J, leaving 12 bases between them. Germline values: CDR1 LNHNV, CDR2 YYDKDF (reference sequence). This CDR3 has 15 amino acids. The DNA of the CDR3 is TGTGCCACCAGCAGAGAAGTGGGAAGGGGAGAGACCCAGTACTTC. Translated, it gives CATSREVGRGETQYF.

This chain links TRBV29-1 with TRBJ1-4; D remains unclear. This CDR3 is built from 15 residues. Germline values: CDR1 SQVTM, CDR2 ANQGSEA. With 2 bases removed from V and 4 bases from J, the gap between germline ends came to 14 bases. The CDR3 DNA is TGCAGCGTTGAAATCCCCGGGAGCGGTAATGAAAAACTGTTTTTT. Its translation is CSVEIPGSGNEKLFF.

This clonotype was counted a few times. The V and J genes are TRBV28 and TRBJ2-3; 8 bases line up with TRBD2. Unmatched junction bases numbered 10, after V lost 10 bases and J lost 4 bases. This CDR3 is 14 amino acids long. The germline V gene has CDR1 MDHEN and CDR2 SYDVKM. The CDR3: CATRAAGGSDTQYF. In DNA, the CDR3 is TGTGCCACCCGGGCGGCGGGGGGATCAGATACGCAGTATTTT.

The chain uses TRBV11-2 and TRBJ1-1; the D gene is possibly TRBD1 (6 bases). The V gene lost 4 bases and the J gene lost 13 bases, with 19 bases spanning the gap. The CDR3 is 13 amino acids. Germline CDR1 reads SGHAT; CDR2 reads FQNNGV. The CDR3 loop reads CASSSPQGTGYFF. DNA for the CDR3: TGTGCCAGCAGCTCACCGCAGGGGACGGGATATTTCTTT.

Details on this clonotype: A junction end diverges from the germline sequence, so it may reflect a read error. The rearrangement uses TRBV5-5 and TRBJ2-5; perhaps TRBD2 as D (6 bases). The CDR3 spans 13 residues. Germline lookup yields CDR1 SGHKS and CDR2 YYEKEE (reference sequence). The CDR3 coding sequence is TGCGCCAGCACCTTGGAAGGAGGGGAGACCCAGTACTTC. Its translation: CASTLEGGETQYF.

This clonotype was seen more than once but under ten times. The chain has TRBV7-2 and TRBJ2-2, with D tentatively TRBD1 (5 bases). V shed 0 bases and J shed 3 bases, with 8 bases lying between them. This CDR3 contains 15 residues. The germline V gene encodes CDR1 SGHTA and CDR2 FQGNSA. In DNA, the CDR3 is TGTGCCAGCAGCTTAGCCCTGACAGACACCGGGGAGCTGTTTTTT. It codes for CASSLALTDTGELFF.

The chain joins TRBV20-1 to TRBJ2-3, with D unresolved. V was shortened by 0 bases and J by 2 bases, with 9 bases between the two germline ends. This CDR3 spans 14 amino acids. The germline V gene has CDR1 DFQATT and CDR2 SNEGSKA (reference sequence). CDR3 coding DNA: TGCAGTGCTAGAGATCCGACGCCCACAGATACGCAGTATTTT. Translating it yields CSARDPTPTDTQYF.

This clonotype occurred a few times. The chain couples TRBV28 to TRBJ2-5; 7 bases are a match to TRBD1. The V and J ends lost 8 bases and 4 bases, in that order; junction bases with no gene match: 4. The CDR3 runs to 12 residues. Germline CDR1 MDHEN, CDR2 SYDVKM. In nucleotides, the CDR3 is TGTGCCAGCTCCAAGGGGGCAGAGACCCAGTACTTC. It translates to CASSKGAETQYF.

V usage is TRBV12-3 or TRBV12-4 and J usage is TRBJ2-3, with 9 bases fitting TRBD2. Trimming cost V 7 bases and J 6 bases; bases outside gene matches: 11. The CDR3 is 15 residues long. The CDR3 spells CASNTRGGGTDTQYF. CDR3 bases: TGTGCCAGCAATACGCGGGGGGGAGGGACGGATACGCAGTATTTT.

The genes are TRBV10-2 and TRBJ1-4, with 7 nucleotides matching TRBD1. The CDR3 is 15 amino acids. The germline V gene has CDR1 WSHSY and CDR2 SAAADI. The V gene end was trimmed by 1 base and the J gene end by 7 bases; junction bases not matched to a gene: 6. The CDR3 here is CASSEYRGRSEKLFF. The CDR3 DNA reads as TGCGCCAGCAGTGAGTACAGGGGTCGGAGTGAAAAACTGTTTTTT.

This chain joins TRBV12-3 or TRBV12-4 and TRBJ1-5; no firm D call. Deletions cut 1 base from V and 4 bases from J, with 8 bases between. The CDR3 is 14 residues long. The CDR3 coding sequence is TGTGCCAGCAGTTTAGTCCGGATGAATCAGCCCCAGCATTTT. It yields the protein CASSLVRMNQPQHF.

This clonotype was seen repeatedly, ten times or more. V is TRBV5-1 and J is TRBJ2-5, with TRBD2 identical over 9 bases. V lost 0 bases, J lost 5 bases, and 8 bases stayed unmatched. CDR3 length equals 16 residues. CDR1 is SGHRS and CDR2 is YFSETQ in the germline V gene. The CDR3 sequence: CASSLVAGGPAETQYF. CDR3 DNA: TGCGCCAGCAGCTTGGTCGCGGGGGGGCCGGCGGAGACCCAGTACTTC.

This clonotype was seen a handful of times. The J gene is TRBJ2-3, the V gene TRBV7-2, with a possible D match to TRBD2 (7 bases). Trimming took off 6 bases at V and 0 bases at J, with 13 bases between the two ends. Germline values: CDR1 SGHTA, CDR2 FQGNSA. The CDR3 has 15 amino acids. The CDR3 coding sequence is TGTGCCAGCAGACTCGGGGGGCAGAGCACAGATACGCAGTATTTT. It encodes CASRLGGQSTDTQYF.